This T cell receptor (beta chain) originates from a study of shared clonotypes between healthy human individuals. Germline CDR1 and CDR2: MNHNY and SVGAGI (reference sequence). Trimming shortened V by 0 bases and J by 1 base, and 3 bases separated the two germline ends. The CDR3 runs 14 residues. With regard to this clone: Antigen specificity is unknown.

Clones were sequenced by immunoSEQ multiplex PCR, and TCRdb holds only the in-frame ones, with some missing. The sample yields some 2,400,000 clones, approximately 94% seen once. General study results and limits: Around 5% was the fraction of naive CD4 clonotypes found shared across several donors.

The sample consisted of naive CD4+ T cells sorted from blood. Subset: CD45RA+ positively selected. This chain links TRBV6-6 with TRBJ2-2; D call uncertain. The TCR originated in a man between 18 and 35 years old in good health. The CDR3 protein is CASSYSQNTGELFF. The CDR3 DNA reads TGTGCCAGCAGTTACTCGCAGAACACCGGGGAGCTGTTTTTT.